The TCR beta chain described here comes from a study of blood T cell repertoires in COVID-19. Study processing details: Estimation of nucleated cell counts relied on the amplification of reference gene primers. Assay: immunoSEQ multiplex PCR; the TCRdb copy retains only in-frame clones and omits some. The D gene and trimming were derived from the DNA, and the V and J assignments and clone size from that table. Among roughly 50,000 clones listed, 77% were seen once. The CDR3 contains 16 residues. Trimming took off 1 base at V and 3 bases at J, with 15 bases between the two ends. CDR1 and CDR2 from the germline V gene are MNHEY and SVGEGT.

The chain recombines TRBV6-2 or TRBV6-3 with TRBJ1-2; D is unresolved. The specimen was peripheral blood. The sequence derives from a human donor with active or convalescent COVID-19. The donor label of this sample is uncertain. The CDR3 loop is CASSYYPGRGDYGYTF. The CDR3, as DNA: TGTGCCAGCAGTTACTACCCTGGGCGCGGGGACTATGGCTACACCTTC.